The 7 T cell receptor beta chains below come from one sample, sequenced in a study of T-cell memory formation after mild COVID-19. In TCRdb, the 5' RACE reads were re-called with MiXCR into one record per CDR3 protein. The sample consists of almost 550,000 distinct CDR3 sequences, around 21% of them appearing once. Sequenced input: PBMCs or a T cell subset sorted from them (not recorded which). The receptors here all came from an adult woman who had mild COVID-19 (a few samples of this study predate the infection). Cell type and time point are not known.

The chain employs TRBV6-6 and TRBJ2-7; tentative D call: TRBD1 (6 bases). Germline lookup yields CDR1 MNHNY and CDR2 SVGAGI (reference sequence). The CDR3 spans 13 residues. V lost 4 bases to trimming and J lost 5 bases, with 12 bases between them. CDR3 nucleotides: TGTGCCAGCAGTTCGGGACACATCAACGAGCAGTACTTC. Its protein is CASSSGHINEQYF.

The chain has TRBV12-3 or TRBV12-4 and TRBJ2-5; D gene unclear. This CDR3 is 11 amino acids long. V lost 4 bases, J lost 6 bases, and 6 bases lay in between. The CDR3 loop reads CASSSRKTQYF. The CDR3 bases are TGTGCCAGCAGTTCAAGGAAGACCCAGTACTTC.

This clonotype was recorded a few times. The V call is TRBV12-3 or TRBV12-4, the J call TRBJ2-2; a weak D match, TRBD2 (5 bases). V was pared by 5 bases and J by 0 bases, with 10 bases between. The CDR3 is 15 residues long. CDR3 amino acids: CASSQAETNTGELFF. Here the CDR3 DNA reads TGTGCCAGCAGTCAAGCGGAAACGAACACCGGGGAGCTGTTTTTT.

This clonotype was seen more than once but under ten times. The chain carries TRBV5-6 and TRBJ2-1, with D possibly matching TRBD2 (6 bases). Germline assignment: CDR1 SGHDT and CDR2 YYEEEE. V lost 0 bases to trimming and J lost 3 bases, with 13 bases between them. The CDR3 has 16 residues. The CDR3 spells CASSLVGAGIYNEQFF. CDR3 in DNA: TGTGCCAGCAGCTTGGTCGGTGCGGGAATCTACAATGAGCAGTTCTTC.

The gene calls are TRBV21-1 and TRBJ2-1. TRBV21-1 is marked as a pseudogene. The CDR3 totals 13 residues. Written as DNA, the CDR3 is TGTGCCAGCAGCAAAGCGAATTCGGGGGAGCAGTTCTTC. Amino acid sequence: CASSKANSGEQFF.

V is TRBV15 and J is TRBJ2-3; 7 bases map to TRBD2. Germline V lookup: CDR1 LNHNV, CDR2 YYDKDF (reference sequence). J lost 5 bases, V lost 1 base, and 12 bases had no gene match. The CDR3 is made up of 17 amino acids. The CDR3 DNA reads as TGTGCCACCAGCAGAGGGGATATTGCGGGAGTGTTAGATACGCAGTATTTT. As protein: CATSRGDIAGVLDTQYF. Full variable domain (missing parts from reference TRBV15 and TRBJ2-3): DAMVIQNPRYQVTQFGKPVTLSCSQTLNHNVMYWYQQKSSQAPKLLFHYYDKDFNNEADTPDNFQSRRPNTSFCFLDIRSPGLGDTAMYLCATSRGDIAGVLDTQYFGPGTRLTVL.

This clonotype was seen repeatedly, ten times or more. The chain combines TRBV12-3 or TRBV12-4 with TRBJ2-5; 8 positions agree with TRBD2. The CDR3 loop spans 13 amino acids. V dropped 4 bases and J dropped 7; count of bases not matched to a gene: 5. This CDR3 is CASSSGTSWTQYF. The CDR3 DNA reads TGTGCCAGCAGTTCCGGGACTAGTTGGACCCAGTACTTC.